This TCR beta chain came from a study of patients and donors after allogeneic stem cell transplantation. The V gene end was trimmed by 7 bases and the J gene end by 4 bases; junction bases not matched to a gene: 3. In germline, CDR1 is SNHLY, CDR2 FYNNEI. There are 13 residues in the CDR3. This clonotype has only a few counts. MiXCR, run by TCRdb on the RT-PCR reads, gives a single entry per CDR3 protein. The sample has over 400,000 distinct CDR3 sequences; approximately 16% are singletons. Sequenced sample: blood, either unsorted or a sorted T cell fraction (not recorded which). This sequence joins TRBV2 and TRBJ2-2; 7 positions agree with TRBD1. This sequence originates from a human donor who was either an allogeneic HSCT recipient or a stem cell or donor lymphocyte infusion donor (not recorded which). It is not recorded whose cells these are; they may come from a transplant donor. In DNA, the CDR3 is TGTGCCAGCAAAGGGACAGCCACCGGGGAGCTGTTTTTT. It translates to CASKGTATGELFF.